This T cell receptor (beta chain) was sequenced in a study of PD-1 blockade in classical Hodgkin lymphoma (dated by TCRdb to 2018 to 2020). Looking at the study overall: Nivolumab dosing was 3 mg/kg intravenously every 2 weeks, continuing until either disease progression or unacceptable toxicity. The study used CyTOF and TCR beta sequencing to define a peripheral blood immune signature of response to PD-1 blockade in classical Hodgkin lymphoma.

A word on this clone: Its antigen is currently not known. It has no much larger one-base neighbor in the sample; base qualities were not kept.

According to the study, the label for this sample's time point signals: cycle 4 day 1 (C4D1), after 5 to 7 weeks of nivolumab. All trial patients had relapsed after autologous stem cell transplantation, with cohorts A, B and C differing in prior brentuximab vedotin exposure. The trial cohort comprised around 60 patients with relapsed/refractory classical Hodgkin lymphoma whose best overall responses were complete response, partial response or progressive disease. In the multi-cohort phase II CheckMate 205 trial, trial patients received single-agent nivolumab. An independent review committee assessed best overall response using the 2007 International Working Group response criteria. PBMCs from the trial were collected at three points: immediately before nivolumab initiation (C1D1), and during therapy at cycle 2 day 1 and cycle 4 day 1. Peripheral blood was collected in 8 mL Vacutainer Cell Preparation Tubes, from which PBMCs were isolated by centrifugation and then cryopreserved.

Genomic DNA was isolated using the Qiagen DNeasy kit from unsorted PBMCs as well as from negatively selected CD4+ and CD8+ fractions. TCR beta CDR3 regions were amplified by immunoSEQ multiplex PCR using primers annealing to V and J segments. A synthetic immune receptor repertoire was used to minimize amplification bias, and remaining bias was computationally removed after sequencing. Turning to the authors' computational methods: Repertoire diversity was quantified as the Shannon entropy index using custom Python scripts. Unsorted, CD4+ and CD8+ repertoires were analyzed separately, except for combined analyses in which CD4+ and CD8+ sequences were merged in silico. A clone counted as expanded when the clone's frequency after treatment rose at least 2-fold relative to C1D1, and clones undetected at baseline were given a pseudocount of 0.5. Singleton clones were defined as clones with 0 or 1 copy at C1D1, and non-singleton clones were defined as clones with 2 or more copies. Clones expanded in unsorted samples were labelled as CD4+, CD8+ or unknown by matching protein sequences in sorted samples from the same patient. Wilcoxon tests were applied to paired samples to test diversity changes from C1D1 to C4D1. Here the immuneACCESS table is served through TCRdb, limited to in-frame sequences with V and J called. Missing clones are a known gap in these copies; in checked studies unresolved V genes cover under half, and the rest lacks a known reason. V and J calls plus clone size are reproduced from that table; the DNA served to infer D and trimming. This sample comprises 41,000 or so clones, 69% of them detected only once. The ten biggest clones cover roughly 2.6% of the sample.

General findings and caveats noted by the study authors: Baseline TCR diversity was reported as lower in newly diagnosed patients than in healthy donors, and lower still in relapsed/refractory patients. CD4+ but not CD8+ TCR diversity rose significantly by C4D1 (p=0.0027 vs p=0.16), most apparent in complete responders (p=0.02). The study was restricted to a single clinical trial cohort, and the causes of repertoire differences, possibly disease activity or prior therapy, were left undefined. Lower diversity was observed in patients in whom nivolumab was started less than 1 year after ASCT, and these patients were excluded from later analyses so that confounding by immune reconstitution would be avoided. Trial patients achieving complete response had baseline diversity similar to newly diagnosed patients, whereas partial responders and progressors had significantly lower diversity.

The sequencing used peripheral blood mononuclear cells (PBMCs), collected before the fourth cycle of nivolumab. The clonotype comes from a human donor with classical Hodgkin lymphoma.

The CDR3: CASSSDPHRDAGNTIYF. The nucleotide sequence is given as TGTGCCAGCAGCTCGGACCCGCACAGGGATGCTGGAAACACCATATATTTT. The chain couples TRBV7-6 to TRBJ1-3, and perhaps TRBD1 as D gene, on 6 matching bases. Cut back by 4 bases and 2 bases, the V and J ends lie 18 bases apart. From its cysteine to its phenylalanine, the CDR3 spans 17 amino acids. Left in the record is the CDR3 DNA by itself, 51 bases read in frame from the first base. From the germline V gene, CDR1 is SGHVS and CDR2 is FNYEAQ.